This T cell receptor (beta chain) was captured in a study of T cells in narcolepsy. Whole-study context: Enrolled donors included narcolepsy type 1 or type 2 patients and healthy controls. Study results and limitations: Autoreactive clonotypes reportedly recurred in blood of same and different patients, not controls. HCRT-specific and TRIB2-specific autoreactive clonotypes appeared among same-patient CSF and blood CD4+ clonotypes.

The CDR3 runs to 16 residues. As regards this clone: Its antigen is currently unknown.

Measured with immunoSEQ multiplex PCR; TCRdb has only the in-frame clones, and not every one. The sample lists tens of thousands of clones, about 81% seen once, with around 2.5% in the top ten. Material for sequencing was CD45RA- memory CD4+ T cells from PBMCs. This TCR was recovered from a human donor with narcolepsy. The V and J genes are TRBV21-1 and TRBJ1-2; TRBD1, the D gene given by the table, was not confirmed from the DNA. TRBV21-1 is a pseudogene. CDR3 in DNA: TGTGCCAGCAGCATGAGGGGGACAGAGGGAAACTATGGCTACACCTTC. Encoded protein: CASSMRGTEGNYGYTF.